These 26 T cell receptor beta chains originate from one sample sequenced in a study of technical replicates of blood from a few donors. TCRdb's copy holds only in-frame clones and misses some; the assay was immunoSEQ multiplex PCR. The top ten clones hold 4.8% of a sample with about 62,000 clones, roughly 89% of them seen once. The sample consisted of PBMCs. The receptor source for this set is a human donor in good health. Some clones in this sample may be carry-over from other donors' samples.

The chain links TRBV15 to TRBJ2-5; TRBD2 aligns across 12 bases. Per the germline V gene, CDR1 is LNHNV and CDR2 is YYDKDF (reference sequence). V lost 2 bases to trimming and J lost 5 bases; unmatched junction nucleotides: 9. CDR3 length: 17 residues. The CDR3 reads CATSRIQLAGGRETQYF. The DNA of the CDR3 is TGTGCCACCAGCAGAATACAGCTAGCGGGGGGGCGGGAGACCCAGTACTTC.

This rearrangement joins TRBV4-2 to TRBJ2-3; 7 nucleotides match TRBD2. The CDR3 spans 19 residues. The V segment lost 2 bases and the J segment 6 bases; nucleotides outside the gene matches: 20. CDR1 is LGHNA, CDR2 YNFKEQ, per germline. The CDR3 region has the DNA TGTGCCAGCAGCCAACCCGCGGCGCTAGCGGACGCCCCAGGGGATACGCAGTATTTT. This gives the protein CASSQPAALADAPGDTQYF.

V is TRBV9 and J is TRBJ1-6; D remains unclear. Germline assignment: CDR1 SGDLS and CDR2 YYNGEE. V lost 3 bases, J lost 1 base, and 8 bases lay in between. The CDR3 is 15 amino acids. DNA for the CDR3: TGTGCCAGCAGCGGGTCGGGGTCCTATAATTCACCCCTCCACTTT. Protein product: CASSGSGSYNSPLHF.

The chain carries TRBV21-1 and TRBJ2-7; the table's D call, TRBD2, was not checked against the DNA. TRBV21-1 is tagged as a pseudogene. The CDR3 totals 15 residues. The CDR3 DNA is TGTGCCAGCAGCAACGGACTAGCGGGAGTTAGCGAGCAGTACTTC. Its translation is CASSNGLAGVSEQYF.

The J gene is TRBJ2-1, the V gene TRBV6-5; 13 nucleotides agree with TRBD2. The CDR3 is made up of 15 amino acids. Germline lookup yields CDR1 MNHEY and CDR2 SVGAGI. Trimming removed 6 bases from V and 6 bases from J; junction bases left unmatched: 5. The CDR3 DNA reads TGTGCCAGCAGAAAGGGGACTAGCGGGATCAATGAGCAGTTCTTC. Amino acids: CASRKGTSGINEQFF.

The CDR3 coding sequence is TGTGCTAGTGGTGCGGGGGGTAAGGAGACCCAGTACTTC. This translates into CASGAGGKETQYF. J is TRBJ2-5 and V is TRBV12-5, with TRBD2 identical over 8 bases. Germline-derived CDR1 and CDR2 are LGHNT and FRNRAP. The CDR3 is 13 residues long. J was trimmed by 5 bases and V by 5 bases; bases with no gene match: 4.

J is TRBJ1-2 and V is TRBV4-2; D possibly corresponds to TRBD1 (6 bases). Per the germline V gene, CDR1 is LGHNA and CDR2 is YNFKEQ. The CDR3 contains 12 residues. V lost 6 bases, J lost 4 bases, and 9 bases lay in between. DNA of the CDR3: TGTGCCAGCAGAGAGGACAGCTATGGCTACACCTTC. This translates into CASREDSYGYTF.

CDR3 residues: CASTQTDSRYEQYF. CDR3 nucleotide sequence: TGTGCCAGCACCCAGACAGACTCCCGCTACGAGCAGTACTTC. V usage is TRBV28 and J usage is TRBJ2-7; TRBD1 is a possible D gene (5 bases). The V gene lost 7 bases and the J gene lost 3 bases, with 16 bases spanning the gap. Germline V CDR1 and CDR2: MDHEN, SYDVKM. CDR3 length: 14 amino acids.

J is TRBJ1-1 and V is TRBV13; TRBD1 agrees at 8 bases. Looked up from germline, CDR1 is PRHDT and CDR2 is FYEKMQ (reference sequence). This CDR3 region has 16 residues. V dropped 0 bases and J dropped 2; count of bases not matched to a gene: 5. The DNA for the CDR3 is TGTGCCAGCAGCTTAGGGACAGGGGTAAGAAACACTGAAGCTTTCTTT. As protein: CASSLGTGVRNTEAFF.

About this clone itself: One junction end disagrees with the germline gene, perhaps due to a read error. V is TRBV10-3 and J is TRBJ2-5; TRBD2 aligns across 16 bases. Germline values: CDR1 ENHRY, CDR2 SYGVKD. The CDR3 is made up of 15 amino acids. The CDR3 loop reads CSSGLAGGGQETQYF. CDR3 nucleotide sequence: TGCTCATCGGGACTAGCGGGAGGGGGGCAAGAGACCCAGTACTTC.

The chain links TRBV5-1 to TRBJ2-3; D is uncertain. Trimming took off 7 bases at V and 2 bases at J, with 14 bases between the two ends. The CDR3 length is 14 residues. Germline-derived CDR1 and CDR2 are SGHRS and YFSETQ. The CDR3 sequence: CASEPGGNTDTQYF. The CDR3 coding sequence is TGCGCCAGCGAACCCGGCGGCAACACAGATACGCAGTATTTT.

The chain uses TRBV19 and TRBJ2-1, with 8 bases lining up with TRBD2. Germline lookup yields CDR1 LNHDA and CDR2 SQIVND (reference sequence). Trimming took 2 bases from V and 15 from J; bases not matched to a gene: 3. The CDR3 is 11 residues long. The CDR3 bases are TGTGCCAGTAGTATAAGCGGGAGAACGTTCTTC. It yields the protein CASSISGRTFF.

The V and J genes are TRBV6-6 and TRBJ1-2, with D unclear. CDR3 length equals 14 residues. Germline-derived CDR1 and CDR2 are MNHNY and SVGAGI (reference sequence). V was trimmed by 7 bases and J by 2 bases, leaving 14 bases between them. The CDR3 here is CASTPRGGNYGYTF. The CDR3 DNA reads TGTGCCAGCACCCCGCGGGGAGGAAACTATGGCTACACCTTC.

CDR3 DNA sequence: TGTGCCAGCGGGGACCACACAGGGTCCTACGAGCAGTACTTC. It is translated as CASGDHTGSYEQYF. This chain connects TRBV28 to TRBJ2-7, with D possibly matching TRBD1 (6 bases). Trimming removed 8 bases from V and 1 base from J, with 15 bases in between. The CDR3 length is 14 residues. The germline V gene encodes CDR1 MDHEN and CDR2 SYDVKM.

This chain uses TRBV11-3 with TRBJ2-2; perhaps TRBD2 as D (5 bases). V gave up 3 bases and J gave up 5 bases, with 10 bases separating them. The germline V gene encodes CDR1 SGHNT and CDR2 YENEEA. The CDR3 extends over 14 amino acids. The CDR3: CASSFEAATGELFF. The CDR3 DNA follows: TGTGCCAGCAGCTTCGAAGCGGCAACCGGGGAGCTGTTTTTT. The variable domain in full, with the rest retrieved from reference TRBV11-3 and TRBJ2-2, is EAGVVQSPRYKIIEKKQPVAFWCNPISGHNTLYWYLQNLGQGPELLIRYENEEAVDDSQLPKDRFSAERLKGVDSTLKIQPAELGDSAVYLCASSFEAATGELFFGEGSRLTVL.

V and J are TRBV7-9 and TRBJ2-7; 7 bases map to TRBD2. J lost 2 bases, V lost 6 bases, and 13 bases had no gene match. This CDR3 has 16 residues. Germline V gives CDR1 SEHNR, CDR2 FQNEAQ (reference sequence). DNA for the CDR3: TGTGCCAGCAGTCCGACGACTAGCAGTGCCCCCTACGAGCAGTACTTC. It encodes CASSPTTSSAPYEQYF.

This clone showed up just once. This chain links TRBV10-1 with TRBJ1-1; 8 bases line up with TRBD1. The length of the CDR3 is 17 residues. CDR1 WNHNN and CDR2 SYGVQD come from the germline V gene (reference sequence). The ends lost 5 bases at V and 5 bases at J; junction bases unmatched: 16. The CDR3 loop is CASSPSRAGGGCTEAFF. The CDR3 coding sequence is TGCGCCAGCAGTCCATCCCGGGCAGGGGGCGGTTGTACTGAAGCTTTCTTT.

This rearrangement joins TRBV18 to TRBJ1-1; TRBD1 agrees at 7 bases. CDR3 length: 14 residues. Germline values: CDR1 KGHSH, CDR2 LQKENI. Trimming at V came to 8 bases and at J to 3 bases, leaving 9 bases not matched to a gene. DNA for the CDR3: TGTGCCAGCAGACGACAGGGCGTGGACACTGAAGCTTTCTTT. Translating gives CASRRQGVDTEAFF.

This clone was detected a few times. The V call is TRBV6-5, the J call TRBJ1-5; D is undetermined. V lost 2 bases and J 7 bases, leaving 9 bases between the germline ends. The CDR3 covers 13 residues. CDR1 is MNHEY and CDR2 is SVGAGI in the germline V gene. CDR3 loop: CASSYRGGQPQHF. The CDR3 DNA follows: TGTGCCAGCAGTTACAGAGGTGGGCAGCCCCAGCATTTT.

The chain couples TRBV7-9 to TRBJ2-5, with D maybe TRBD2 (6 bases). Germline-derived CDR1 and CDR2 are SEHNR and FQNEAQ (reference sequence). The CDR3 has 15 residues. V shed 1 base and J shed 0 bases, with 9 bases lying between them. DNA of the CDR3: TGTGCCAGCAGCTTAGGTGGGGGGAACCAAGAGACCCAGTACTTC. It encodes CASSLGGGNQETQYF.

This rearrangement joins TRBV9 to TRBJ1-1; no reliable D call. Germline loops: CDR1 SGDLS, CDR2 YYNGEE. The V end lost 0 bases, the J end lost 3 bases, and 6 bases lay between the germline ends. The CDR3 is 13 residues long. The CDR3 here is CASSVDGHTEAFF. In DNA, the CDR3 is TGTGCCAGCAGCGTAGATGGGCACACTGAAGCTTTCTTT. The full variable domain, with the rest looked up from reference TRBV9 and TRBJ1-1, is DSGVTQTPKHLITATGQRVTLRCSPRSGDLSVYWYQQSLDQGLQFLIQYYNGEERAKGNILERFSAQQFPDLHSELNLSSLELGDSALYFCASSVDGHTEAFFGQGTRLTVV.

J is TRBJ1-5 and V is TRBV6-6; TRBD1 aligns across 7 bases. Germline CDR1 is MNHNY and CDR2 is SVGAGI (reference sequence). V lost 5 bases, J lost 7 bases, and 11 bases stayed unmatched. The CDR3 has 15 residues. This CDR3 reads CASSPGRGLGQPQHF. CDR3 nucleotide sequence: TGTGCCAGCAGTCCCGGGAGGGGGCTAGGCCAGCCCCAGCATTTT.

This clone was counted a single time. V is TRBV5-6 and J is TRBJ2-1; the match to TRBD1 covers 9 bases. Germline values: CDR1 SGHDT, CDR2 YYEEEE. This CDR3 has 14 amino acids. Unmatched junction bases numbered 3, after V lost 3 bases and J lost 5 bases. CDR3 DNA sequence: TGTGCCAGCAGCTGGAGGACAGGGGACAATGAGCAGTTCTTC. Translated: CASSWRTGDNEQFF.

The chain is built from TRBV7-9 and TRBJ2-1; 12 nucleotides match TRBD2. The CDR3 extends over 16 amino acids. Germline CDR1 is SEHNR and CDR2 is FQNEAQ (reference sequence). Trimming cost V 5 bases and J 8 bases; bases outside gene matches: 10. CDR3 bases: TGTGCCAGCAGCCGACTAGCGGGAGAGGGTAGCGATGAGCAGTTCTTC. Its translation is CASSRLAGEGSDEQFF.

This chain uses TRBV7-2 with TRBJ1-1, with 12 bases that match TRBD1. CDR1 SGHTA and CDR2 FQGNSA come from the germline V gene. Unmatched junction bases numbered 5, after V lost 7 bases and J lost 5 bases. The CDR3 sequence is 14 residues long. CDR3 sequence (DNA): TGTGCCAGCAATAGGGACAGGGGGCGTACTGAAGCTTTCTTT. It encodes CASNRDRGRTEAFF.

The chain recombines TRBV5-1 with TRBJ2-1; D not resolved. Germline V gene lookup returns CDR1 SGHRS and CDR2 YFSETQ. The CDR3 is 12 residues long. V was clipped by 4 bases and J by 7 bases, with 9 bases between them. The CDR3 region has the DNA TGCGCCAGCAGCCGTGGAGAGAATGAGCAGTTCTTC. This encodes CASSRGENEQFF. Using reference TRBV5-1 and TRBJ2-1 for the parts outside the CDR3, the full variable domain is KAGVTQTPRYLIKTRGQQVTLSCSPISGHRSVSWYQQTPGQGLQFLFEYFSETQRNKGNFPGRFSGRQFSNSRSEMNVSTLELGDSALYLCASSRGENEQFFGPGTRLTVL.